The sequence of this T cell receptor beta chain was determined in a study of CD4 T cells in relation to SARS-CoV-2 and coronaviruses. The overall study: No peptide or an HIV-1 Nef peptide pool served as negative control.

Produced via immunoSEQ multiplex PCR; TCRdb's table is partial and in-frame only. The sample lists about 30,000 clones, around three quarters occurring once. Before the COVID-19 pandemic, during about 2011-2019, CD4+ T cells were taken from unexposed donors. CD4+ T cells were isolated from the cells after 10 days of culture. On days 3 and 7, cultures got half fresh IL-2 medium. Germline V CDR1 and CDR2: SGHTA, FQGNSA. This CDR3 has 12 amino acids. The ends were cut back, 5 bases at V and 6 bases at J, with 9 bases in the middle. With respect to this clone: The antigen is not known.

Regarding the study as a whole: About 65% of donors had memory CD4+ clonotypes crossrecognizing SARS-CoV-2 and common cold coronavirus spike.

This TCR came from a human donor in good health. This chain links TRBV7-2 with TRBJ2-3; D not certain. Sequencing was done on a sample of CD4+ T cells from PBMCs, cultured in vitro. CDR3 loop: CASSPWLDTQYF. The CDR3 bases are TGTGCCAGCAGCCCCTGGTTGGATACGCAGTATTTT.